The 18 T cell receptor beta chains below come from one sample, sequenced in a study of T-cell memory formation after mild COVID-19. Each CDR3 protein gets one entry after TCRdb re-called the 5' RACE reads with MiXCR. The profile shows 35,000 to 40,000 distinct CDR3 sequences, less than 8% of them singletons. The specimen was PBMCs or a T cell subset sorted from them (not recorded which). The origin of the receptors is an adult who had mild COVID-19 (a few samples of this study predate the infection). Cell type and time point are not known.

This clonotype was seen only a few times. V and J are TRBV7-2 and TRBJ2-6, with D perhaps TRBD2 (6 bases). The V gene's germline CDR1 is SGHTA and CDR2 FQGNSA. V was trimmed by 5 bases and J by 4 bases, leaving 15 bases between them. The CDR3 runs 16 residues. The CDR3 here is CASSIWAGSGANVLTF. CDR3 nucleotides: TGTGCCAGCAGCATCTGGGCGGGGTCAGGGGCCAACGTCCTGACTTTC.

In its sample, this clonotype was seen many times. The chain uses TRBV29-1 and TRBJ1-5; no reliable D call. The germline V gene has CDR1 SQVTM and CDR2 ANQGSEA. V lost 4 bases to trimming and J lost 6 bases, with 13 bases between them. The CDR3 is 13 amino acids. CDR3 loop: CSVGVGLFQPQHF. In nucleotides, the CDR3 is TGCAGCGTTGGGGTAGGGCTTTTTCAGCCCCAGCATTTT.

The table lists this clonotype with many counts. The chain employs TRBV7-3 and TRBJ2-3; D possibly uses TRBD1 or TRBD2 (6 bases each). This CDR3 contains 16 residues. Germline assignment: CDR1 SGHTA and CDR2 FQGTGA. V gave up 1 base and J gave up 0 bases, with 11 bases separating them. CDR3 in amino acids: CASSLNGGLSTDTQYF. Here the CDR3 DNA reads TGTGCCAGCAGCTTAAATGGGGGGCTCAGCACAGATACGCAGTATTTT.

The table lists this clonotype with many counts. The V call is TRBV29-1, the J call TRBJ2-2; D is undetermined. Germline V gene data show CDR1 as SQVTM and CDR2 as ANQGSEA. V gave up 7 bases and J gave up 3 bases, with 9 bases separating them. The CDR3 consists of 12 residues. CDR3 sequence: CSGGQHTGELFF. The DNA of the CDR3 is TGCAGCGGGGGTCAGCACACCGGGGAGCTGTTTTTT.

This clonotype was detected many times. Here the CDR3 DNA reads TGTGCCATCGGCGGCAGGCCTCCCCTCTACGAGCAGTACTTC. Its protein is CAIGGRPPLYEQYF. This chain connects TRBV24-1 to TRBJ2-7; no definite D call. CDR3 length equals 14 residues. The germline V gene encodes CDR1 KGHDR and CDR2 SFDVKD. V lost 11 bases to trimming and J lost 3 bases, with 19 bases between them.

The chain has TRBV3-1 and TRBJ2-7; no definite D call. CDR3 size: 14 residues. Germline CDR1 reads LGHDT; CDR2 reads YNNKEL (reference sequence). V lost 8 bases to trimming and J lost 0 bases, with 14 bases between them. CDR3 coding DNA: TGTGCCAGCCGCTTAAGGCAGGACTCCTACGAGCAGTACTTC. Translating it yields CASRLRQDSYEQYF.

The chain recombines TRBV5-1 with TRBJ1-1; no definite D call. In germline, CDR1 is SGHRS, CDR2 YFSETQ. The CDR3 is 14 residues long. With 0 bases removed from V and 2 bases from J, the gap between germline ends came to 8 bases. As DNA, the CDR3 is TGCGCCAGCAGCTTGGGCCCACTTAACACTGAAGCTTTCTTT. Protein: CASSLGPLNTEAFF.

This clonotype was seen repeatedly, ten times or more. This sequence joins TRBV10-3 and TRBJ1-5; 7 bases line up with TRBD1. This CDR3 is 15 amino acids long. The trim removed 6 bases at V and 1 base at J, leaving 6 bases unmatched. Germline lookup yields CDR1 ENHRY and CDR2 SYGVKD. CDR3 sequence reads: CAISTGAGSNQPQHF. CDR3 nucleotides: TGTGCCATCAGCACAGGGGCTGGGAGCAATCAGCCCCAGCATTTT.

This clonotype is medium-sized within its sample. The rearrangement links TRBV20-1 to TRBJ2-1, with D perhaps TRBD2 (6 bases). Trimming shortened V by 7 bases and J by 12 bases, and 19 bases separated the two germline ends. Germline V gene lookup returns CDR1 DFQATT and CDR2 SNEGSKA (reference sequence). The CDR3 has 12 residues. CDR3 region: CSGLFLAVRQFF. CDR3 in DNA: TGCAGTGGGCTTTTCTTAGCGGTTAGGCAGTTCTTC.

This clonotype occurred a few times. This chain uses TRBV11-2 with TRBJ2-7; no firm D call. CDR1 and CDR2 (germline): SGHAT, FQNNGV. V lost 3 bases, J lost 3 bases, and 9 bases lay in between. CDR3 length: 13 amino acids. CDR3 in amino acids: CASSFDNYYEQYF. The DNA of the CDR3 is TGTGCCAGCAGCTTTGACAACTACTACGAGCAGTACTTC.

This clonotype has only a few counts. The chain uses TRBV18 and TRBJ1-1, with 8 positions matching TRBD1. CDR1 and CDR2 (germline): KGHSH, LQKENI. There are 16 residues in the CDR3. J lost 1 base, V lost 3 bases, and 7 bases had no gene match. CDR3 DNA sequence: TGTGCCAGCTCACCTAGGACAGGGACGGCGAACACTGAAGCTTTCTTT. As protein: CASSPRTGTANTEAFF.

This clonotype has a count of ten or more. The V gene is TRBV24-1, the J gene TRBJ2-3; no clear D. This CDR3 is built from 16 residues. CDR1 is KGHDR and CDR2 is SFDVKD in the germline V gene. Between the trimmed V and J ends, which lost 2 bases and 4 bases, there was a span of 15 bases. CDR3 sequence (DNA): TGTGCCACCAGTGATTCCCTACCCCGCGGTCCAGATACGCAGTATTTT. Translated: CATSDSLPRGPDTQYF.

The chain uses TRBV7-3 and TRBJ1-3; TRBD1 might be the D (5 bases). Trimming pared 3 bases from V and 2 bases from J, leaving 11 bases between. CDR3 length: 15 residues. From germline, CDR1 is SGHTA and CDR2 FQGTGA. CDR3: CASSLLGTAGNTIYF. The CDR3 DNA is TGTGCCAGCAGCTTGCTCGGGACGGCTGGAAACACCATATATTTT.

The genes are TRBV15 and TRBJ2-5; D is perhaps TRBD2 (5 bases). Germline V gives CDR1 LNHNV, CDR2 YYDKDF (reference sequence). V was trimmed by 5 bases and J by 7 bases, leaving 11 bases between them. This CDR3 comprises 12 residues. The CDR3 loop reads CATSPVRGTQYF. The CDR3 bases are TGTGCCACCAGCCCCGTCCGGGGGACCCAGTACTTC.

The sample holds a few counts of this clonotype. The V gene is TRBV7-6, the J gene TRBJ2-3; 7 bases agree with TRBD2. Germline values: CDR1 SGHVS, CDR2 FNYEAQ. The CDR3 sequence is 16 residues long. V shed 1 base and J 3 bases; nucleotides not matched to a gene: 7. In nucleotides, the CDR3 is TGTGCCAGCAGCTTAGAAGCGGGATTAGGTACAGATACGCAGTATTTT. Its protein product is CASSLEAGLGTDTQYF.

This clonotype showed up just a few times. The rearrangement joins TRBV18 to TRBJ2-1, with 9 nucleotides matching TRBD1. The CDR3 totals 15 residues. The J segment lost 5 bases and the V segment lost 8 bases, leaving 10 bases of the junction unmatched. In germline, CDR1 is KGHSH, CDR2 LQKENI. This CDR3 is CASTEQGAIHNEQFF. CDR3 nucleotide sequence: TGTGCCAGCACCGAACAGGGGGCGATCCACAATGAGCAGTTCTTC.

This clonotype showed up just a few times. This rearrangement joins TRBV18 to TRBJ2-7; 13 nucleotides align to TRBD2. The ends lost 6 bases at V and 3 bases at J; junction bases unmatched: 5. The germline V gene encodes CDR1 KGHSH and CDR2 LQKENI. The CDR3 runs 15 residues. The CDR3 is CASSQTSGRVYEQYF. In DNA form, the CDR3 reads TGTGCCAGCTCTCAAACTAGCGGGAGGGTCTACGAGCAGTACTTC.

This clonotype was seen repeatedly, ten times or more. The genes are TRBV5-1 and TRBJ2-7, with 10 bases matching TRBD1. CDR3 length equals 14 residues. CDR1 and CDR2 (germline): SGHRS, YFSETQ. After removal of 0 bases from V and 7 bases from J, the junction contained 4 bases not matched to a gene. CDR3 loop: CASSLGQGAWEQYF. Here the CDR3 DNA reads TGCGCCAGCAGCTTGGGACAGGGGGCATGGGAGCAGTACTTC.